The 9 T cell receptor beta chains below all came from one sample that was sequenced in a study of blood T cells in healthy people across ages. It was with a sample-barcoded 5' primer and a J-beta primer mix that a second PCR of roughly 6 to 12 cycles was run. Each CDR3 protein gets one entry after TCRdb re-called the 5' RACE reads with MiXCR. This table has approximately 2,000,000 distinct CDR3 sequences, 30% to 40% appearing once. Sequenced material: blood. These receptors all stem from a human donor in good health.

The chain uses TRBV20-1 and TRBJ2-4; 11 bases line up with TRBD2. The J call could be wrong; TRBJ2-7 is a better fit for the DNA end. The CDR3 sequence is 15 residues long. Per germline, CDR1 DFQATT and CDR2 SNEGSKA (reference sequence). The CDR3 loop is CSAHPVSGGVYEQYF. The DNA of the CDR3 is TGCAGTGCTCACCCCGTTAGCGGGGGGGTATACGAGCAGTACTTC.

This chain uses TRBV20-1 with TRBJ2-1; the match to TRBD1 covers 7 bases. With V trimmed by 7 bases and J by 10 bases, 10 bases remained unmatched. CDR3 length equals 12 residues. The germline V gene encodes CDR1 DFQATT and CDR2 SNEGSKA (reference sequence). The CDR3, as DNA: TGCAGTGGGGGACAGACAACTTACGAGCAGTTCTTC. Translation gives CSGGQTTYEQFF.

This clonotype was observed a few times. This chain joins TRBV10-3 and TRBJ2-1; 8 bases are a match to TRBD1. The CDR3 runs to 14 residues. The germline V gene has CDR1 ENHRY and CDR2 SYGVKD. With 3 bases clipped from V and 6 bases from J, the junction kept 4 bases outside the gene matches. DNA for the CDR3: TGTGCCATCAGTGAAGGGACAGGTTCCAATGAGCAGTTCTTC. This codes for CAISEGTGSNEQFF.

This chain connects TRBV20-1 to TRBJ2-5, with D unclear. V gave up 3 bases and J gave up 2 bases, with 16 bases separating them. Germline CDR1 and CDR2: DFQATT and SNEGSKA (reference sequence). The CDR3 is 15 residues long. The CDR3 loop reads CSASGVMGSQETQYF. As DNA, the CDR3 is TGCAGTGCTAGCGGTGTTATGGGGTCACAAGAGACCCAGTACTTC.

The V call is TRBV7-9, the J call TRBJ1-1; possible D gene TRBD1, 5 bases. The CDR3 loop spans 15 amino acids. V was cut by 2 bases and J by 7 bases, with 17 bases left in between. Germline V gene sequence: CDR1 SEHNR, CDR2 FQNEAQ (reference sequence). CDR3 nucleotides: TGTGCCAGCAGCTTATCTACAGGCGCCGCCTTTGAAGCTTTCTTT. Encoded protein: CASSLSTGAAFEAFF.

This clonotype was observed a few times. The chain couples TRBV7-3 to TRBJ2-1, with TRBD2 identical over 11 bases. Germline-derived CDR1 and CDR2 are SGHTA and FQGTGA. Trimming took 1 base from V and 6 from J; bases not matched to a gene: 2. The CDR3 is 15 residues long. The CDR3 here is CASSLRLAGLNEQFF. CDR3 nucleotides: TGTGCCAGCAGCTTAAGACTAGCGGGGCTCAATGAGCAGTTCTTC. Filled out from reference TRBV7-3 and TRBJ2-1, the complete variable domain reads GAGVSQTPSNKVTEKGKYVELRCDPISGHTALYWYRQSLGQGPEFLIYFQGTGAADDSGLPNDRFFAVRPEGSVSTLKIQRTERGDSAVYLCASSLRLAGLNEQFFGPGTRLTVL.

This clonotype occurred many times. The rearrangement joins TRBV9 to TRBJ2-1; 8 bases are shared with TRBD2. The CDR3 spans 14 residues. Unmatched junction bases numbered 0, after V lost 2 bases and J lost 2 bases. In germline, CDR1 is SGDLS, CDR2 YYNGEE. CDR3 coding DNA: TGTGCCAGCAGCGTCGGGGGGGCCTACAATGAGCAGTTCTTC. As protein: CASSVGGAYNEQFF.

This clonotype was seen more than once but under ten times. V and J are TRBV28 and TRBJ1-2, with no clear D. This CDR3 has 14 residues. Germline lookup yields CDR1 MDHEN and CDR2 SYDVKM. Trimming removed 2 bases from V and 1 base from J, with 8 bases in between. This chain's CDR3 is CASSLAQRNYGYTF. CDR3 DNA sequence: TGTGCCAGCAGTTTAGCACAGCGTAACTATGGCTACACCTTC.

This chain links TRBV5-1 with TRBJ1-2; TRBD1 matches at 8 bases. V shed 3 bases, J shed 7 bases, and the junction held 8 bases outside the gene matches. From germline, CDR1 is SGHRS and CDR2 YFSETQ. The CDR3 consists of 14 residues. Here the CDR3 DNA reads TGCGCCAGCAGCTCGGGACAGGAATCGTGTGGCTACACCTTC. Encoded protein: CASSSGQESCGYTF. Drawing the rest from reference TRBV5-1 and TRBJ1-2, the complete variable domain is KAGVTQTPRYLIKTRGQQVTLSCSPISGHRSVSWYQQTPGQGLQFLFEYFSETQRNKGNFPGRFSGRQFSNSRSEMNVSTLELGDSALYLCASSSGQESCGYTFGSGTRLTVV.